This T cell receptor (beta chain) was sequenced during a study of CD8 T cells in ankylosing spondylitis. This clonotype has ten or more counts. TCRdb passed the 5' RACE reads through MiXCR, listing each CDR3 protein once. The data show about 130,000 distinct CDR3 sequences, around 7% seen once. Sequencing was performed on blood, either unsorted or a sorted T cell fraction (not recorded which). The TCR originated in a male donor with ankylosing spondylitis or in good health (not recorded which).

CDR3 sequence (DNA): TGCAGCGCTACAGGGTTATACGAGCAGTACTTC. Encoded protein: CSATGLYEQYF. The V and J genes are TRBV29-1 and TRBJ2-7, with a possible D match to TRBD1 (6 bases). Trimming took off 7 bases at V and 4 bases at J, with 11 bases between the two ends. The CDR3 extends over 11 amino acids. Germline V lookup: CDR1 SQVTM, CDR2 ANQGSEA.